This T cell receptor (beta chain) was observed in a study of blood T cell repertoires in COVID-19. Study background: COVID-19 samples collected from the United States, Italy and Spain covered acute and convalescent phases.

The protocol was immunoSEQ multiplex PCR, while the TCRdb copy is restricted to in-frame clones and leaves out a portion. The sample yields 150,000 to 200,000 clones, almost 85% seen once. This clone was seen only once. The V gene lost 3 bases and the J gene lost 5 bases, with 13 bases spanning the gap. CDR1 is KGHDR, CDR2 SFDVKD, per germline. The CDR3 spans 15 residues. The chain employs TRBV24-1 and TRBJ2-1; D perhaps matches TRBD1 (5 bases). The clonotype comes from a human donor with acute or convalescent COVID-19. The donor label of this sample is uncertain. The sequenced sample was peripheral blood. The CDR3 nucleotides read TGTGCCACCAGTGATGGGGCAGAAACCAACAATGAGCAGTTCTTC. It translates to CATSDGAETNNEQFF.